The T cell receptor (beta chain) described here comes from a study of blood T cell repertoires in COVID-19. Study summary: PBMCs, B-cell-depleted T cells, or T cells were the source of the cDNA or gDNA that made up the material.

In the original analysis: Nucleated cell number was recorded as an estimate derived from reference gene primer amplification. The repertoire was sequenced with immunoSEQ multiplex PCR; TCRdb's copy has only in-frame clones and lacks some. V and J calls and clone size are copied from that table; D and trimming were computed from the DNA. The table includes 200,000 to 300,000 clones, about nine tenths detected once. Participants spanned ages about 18 to 90 years and resided in about two dozen US areas. Only one count was recorded for this clone. V was pared by 4 bases and J by 0 bases, with 6 bases of the junction left unmatched. The CDR3 sequence is 15 residues long. Looked up from germline, CDR1 is SGHRS and CDR2 is YFSETQ.

The sequenced sample was PBMCs or T cells enriched from blood (not recorded which). This receptor was identified in a woman aged 25 to 39 with acute COVID-19. The V call is TRBV5-1, the J call TRBJ1-2; 7 nucleotides agree with TRBD1. The chain's CDR3 is CASSPRQGANYGYTF. CDR3 coding DNA: TGCGCCAGCAGCCCTCGACAGGGCGCTAACTATGGCTACACCTTC.